This T cell receptor (beta chain) was sequenced in a study of monozygotic twins with inflammatory bowel disease. The study's findings and limits: Among twins, concordant and discordant pairs did not differ in repertoire similarity, possibly from limited power.

The template-switching step introduced UMIs that carried a 6-nucleotide sample barcode. The cDNA of both the TCRalpha and TCRbeta chains was subjected to two nested PCRs of around 15 and 10 cycles. TCRdb reprocessed the 5' RACE reads and reports one entry per CDR3 protein, with no DNA. This repertoire includes 150,000 to 200,000 distinct CDR3 sequences. Comments on this clonotype: Antigen specificity is unknown.

Germline V gene lookup returns CDR1 ENHRY and CDR2 SYGVKD. The CDR3 runs to 18 residues. V gene TRBV10-3 combines with J gene TRBJ2-2; no DNA is available, so the TRBD2 call from TCRdb remains unchecked. The TCR sequence derives from a human donor with ulcerative colitis or Crohn's disease, or a healthy co-twin of an affected twin (not recorded which). Sequencing input: blood. CDR3 loop: CAISESRLSGGNTGELFF.